Sequencing of this TCR beta chain was carried out in a study of CD8+CD57+ T cells in acquired aplastic anemia. For the study at large: The sorted CD4+ and CD8+ cells yielded an average approximately 3 ug of DNA.

CDR3 length: 13 residues. CDR1 and CDR2 (germline): SGDLS, YYNGEE. Using genomic DNA as the template, TCR beta VDJ and CDR3 profiling was carried out. TCRdb ran MiXCR on the reads and lists one entry per CDR3 protein. The sample contains about 220,000 distinct CDR3 sequences, 34% of which appear only once. For this clonotype: Just one base apart from a much larger clone, this may be a read error.

The receptor comes from a human donor in good health, serving as a control. The sample comprised sorted CD4+, CD8+, or CD8+CD57+ T cells (not recorded which) from PBMCs. The chain combines TRBV9 with TRBJ1-2; 8 nucleotides match TRBD1. In DNA form, the CDR3 reads TGTGCCGGCAGCGACAGGGGCTCAGGTGGCTACACCTTC. Translation: CAGSDRGSGGYTF.